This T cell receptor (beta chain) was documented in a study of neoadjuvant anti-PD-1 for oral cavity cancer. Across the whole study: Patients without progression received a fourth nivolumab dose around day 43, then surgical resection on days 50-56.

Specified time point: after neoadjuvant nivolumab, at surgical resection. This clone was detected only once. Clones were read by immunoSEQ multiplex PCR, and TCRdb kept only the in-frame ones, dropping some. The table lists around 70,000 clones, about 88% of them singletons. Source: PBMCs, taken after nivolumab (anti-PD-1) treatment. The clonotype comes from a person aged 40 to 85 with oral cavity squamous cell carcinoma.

CDR3 coding DNA: TGTGCCAGCAGTTACGGGGGGGAGGTCTACGAGCAGTACTTC. The encoded protein is CASSYGGEVYEQYF. The chain links TRBV6-6 to TRBJ2-7, with 7 bases fitting TRBD2. Trimming cost V 2 bases and J 3 bases; bases outside gene matches: 4. The CDR3 contains 14 residues. Germline CDR1 MNHNY, CDR2 SVGAGI (reference sequence).